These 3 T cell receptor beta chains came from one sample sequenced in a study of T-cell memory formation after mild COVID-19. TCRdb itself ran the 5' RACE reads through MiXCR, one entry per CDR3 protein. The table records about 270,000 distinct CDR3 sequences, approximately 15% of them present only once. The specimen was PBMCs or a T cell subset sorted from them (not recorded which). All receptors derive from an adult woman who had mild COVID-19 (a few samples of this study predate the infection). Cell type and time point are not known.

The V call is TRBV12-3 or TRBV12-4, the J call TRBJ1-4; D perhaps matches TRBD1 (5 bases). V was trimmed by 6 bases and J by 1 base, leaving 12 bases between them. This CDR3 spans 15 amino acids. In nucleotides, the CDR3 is TGTGCCAGCAGCCCCGGCGACAGAACTAATGAAAAACTGTTTTTT. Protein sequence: CASSPGDRTNEKLFF.

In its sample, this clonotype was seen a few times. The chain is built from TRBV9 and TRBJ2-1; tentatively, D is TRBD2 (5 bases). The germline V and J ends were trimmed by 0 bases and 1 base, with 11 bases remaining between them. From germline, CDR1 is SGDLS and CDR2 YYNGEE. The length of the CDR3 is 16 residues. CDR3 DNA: TGTGCCAGCAGCGTAGACCCCGGGATATCCTACAATGAGCAGTTCTTC. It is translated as CASSVDPGISYNEQFF. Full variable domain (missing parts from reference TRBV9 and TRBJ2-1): DSGVTQTPKHLITATGQRVTLRCSPRSGDLSVYWYQQSLDQGLQFLIQYYNGEERAKGNILERFSAQQFPDLHSELNLSSLELGDSALYFCASSVDPGISYNEQFFGPGTRLTVL.

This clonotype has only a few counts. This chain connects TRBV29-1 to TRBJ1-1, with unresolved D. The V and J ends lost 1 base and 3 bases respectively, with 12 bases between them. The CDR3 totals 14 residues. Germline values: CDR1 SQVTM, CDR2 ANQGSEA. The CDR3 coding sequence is TGCAGCGTTGAAGGCAGGATAGCAGACACTGAAGCTTTCTTT. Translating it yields CSVEGRIADTEAFF.